Following are 2 T cell receptor beta chains from one sample sequenced in a study of T cell repertoires in cytomegalovirus infection. In TCRdb, the reads were re-called with MiXCR into one record per CDR3 protein. Among approximately 110,000 distinct CDR3 sequences listed, 30% were seen once. Their antigens are not known. Specimen: CD8+ T cells from cultured PBMCs, collected from culture after CMV antigen stimulation. These receptors all come from a human donor in good health (CMV status not recorded). Some clones in this sample may be carry-over from other donors' samples.

This clonotype was detected only a few times. The chain is built from TRBV7-6 and TRBJ2-5, with TRBD2 identical over 8 bases. The CDR3 extends over 17 amino acids. The V gene's germline CDR1 is SGHVS and CDR2 FNYEAQ. The trim removed 3 bases at V and 2 bases at J, leaving 11 bases unmatched. Here the CDR3 reads CASSFNLGSGDQETQYF. The CDR3, as DNA: TGTGCCAGCAGCTTTAATCTGGGTAGCGGGGATCAAGAGACCCAGTACTTC.

The J gene is TRBJ1-2, the V gene TRBV7-4; TRBD1 matches 9 bases. The CDR3 loop spans 17 amino acids. With 4 bases clipped from V and 4 bases from J, the junction kept 13 bases outside the gene matches. Germline V gives CDR1 SGHVT, CDR2 SQSDAQ. The CDR3 here is CASSSFMGPGQGYGYTF. The DNA for the CDR3 is TGTGCCAGCAGCTCCTTTATGGGGCCGGGACAGGGCTATGGCTACACCTTC.